One T cell receptor (beta chain) is described in this entry. Its antigen is currently unknown. 13 Jbeta primers and 60 Vbeta primers were used for the PCR. TCRdb keeps only in-frame clones here, not all; method: immunoSEQ multiplex PCR. Of about 170,000 clones in the sample, 70% to 90% are singletons; the top ten hold around 4.8%. The data originate from a study of cytomegalovirus exposure and HLA in healthy donors. As for the study in general: Early released data comprised approximately 85 million unique TCRs from HLA-typed donors.

Notes on the study in general: With later analysis, a missense DCLRE1C variant became linked to TCR beta V- and J-gene trimming. There were reportedly fewer N-insertions in an Asian-associated ancestry cluster than the roughly 700-donor mean, in a later analysis. In terms of immune exposure information, only CMV serostatus was available.

V gave up 10 bases and J gave up 8 bases; unmatched junction bases: 16. Germline CDR1 reads MNHNS; CDR2 reads SASEGT. The CDR3 consists of 14 residues. The J gene is TRBJ1-2, the V gene TRBV6-1, with 7 bases fitting TRBD1. The source material was PBMCs. This clonotype was obtained from a girl under 18 in good health and CMV-seropositive. The CDR3 DNA follows: TGTGCCACCGCGAAAACAGGGGAGATGAGGGGCTACACCTTC. Its protein is CATAKTGEMRGYTF.